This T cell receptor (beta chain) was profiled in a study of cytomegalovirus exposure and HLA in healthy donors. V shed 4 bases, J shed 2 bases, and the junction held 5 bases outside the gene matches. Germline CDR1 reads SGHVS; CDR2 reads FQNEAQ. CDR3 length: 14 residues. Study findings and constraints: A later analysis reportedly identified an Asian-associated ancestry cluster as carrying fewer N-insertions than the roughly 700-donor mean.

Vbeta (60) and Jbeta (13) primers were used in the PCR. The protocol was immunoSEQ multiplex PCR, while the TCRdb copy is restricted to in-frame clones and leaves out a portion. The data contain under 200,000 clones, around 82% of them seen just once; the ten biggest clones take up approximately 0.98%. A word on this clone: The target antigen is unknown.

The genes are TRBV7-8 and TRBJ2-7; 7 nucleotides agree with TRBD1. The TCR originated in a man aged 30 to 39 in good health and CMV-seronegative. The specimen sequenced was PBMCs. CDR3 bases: TGTGCCAGCAGCTATCCGGGACAGACCTACGAGCAGTACTTC. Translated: CASSYPGQTYEQYF. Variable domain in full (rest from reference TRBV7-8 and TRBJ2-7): GAGVSQSPRYKVAKRGQDVALRCDPISGHVSLFWYQQALGQGPEFLTYFQNEAQLDKSGLPSDRFFAERPEGSVSTLKIQRTQQEDSAVYLCASSYPGQTYEQYFGPGTRLTVT.